These T cell receptor beta chains were read from a single sample in a study of blood T cell repertoires in COVID-19. Only in-frame clones appear in the TCRdb table, and some are missing; sequencing was by immunoSEQ multiplex PCR. The sample has 300,000 to 400,000 clones; 65% to 90% are singletons. Sequenced input: PBMCs or T cells enriched from blood (not recorded which). The receptors were sampled from a woman aged 40 to 50 with acute COVID-19. Each CDR3 is given with its conserved first and last residue. Not every row has a clone size; where given, it reads once, few, many or a size class.

CDR3 length,V gene,clone size,J gene,CDR3 protein
16,TRBV7-8,NA,TRBJ1-5,CASSLGRTGDNQPQHF
15,TRBV28,NA,TRBJ1-1,CASRLPGGQGLKAFF
15,TRBV9,NA,TRBJ2-3,CASSFSGRGTDTQYF
10,TRBV7-9,NA,TRBJ2-1,CASTVDREFF
14,TRBV15,NA,TRBJ1-4,CATLNREGGEKLFF
14,TRBV27,NA,TRBJ1-2,CASRIGGPNYGYTF
14,TRBV9,few,TRBJ2-5,CASSALGIGETQYF
14,TRBV30,NA,TRBJ1-2,CAWSVEGEDYGYTF
15,TRBV9,NA,TRBJ1-6,CASSVGQGNNSPLHF
15,TRBV3-1/TRBV3-2,NA,TRBJ2-3,CASSPRGRSTDTQYF
16,TRBV10-3,NA,TRBJ2-4,CATGGGGPLAKNIQYF
13,TRBV3-1/TRBV3-2,NA,TRBJ1-5,CASSRRSVSPQHF
15,TRBV6-5,NA,TRBJ1-1,CASSLNRVENTEAFF
13,TRBV12-5,few,TRBJ1-2,CASGHGQGGGYTF
15,TRBV6-6,NA,TRBJ1-1,CASTSGQGVTTEAFF
16,TRBV3-1/TRBV3-2,NA,TRBJ1-3,CASSPFDRYSGNTIYF
15,TRBV4-3,NA,TRBJ1-3,CASSQDSHSGNTIYF
14,TRBV5-4,NA,TRBJ2-5,CASSPTEGAETQYF
15,TRBV10-3,few,TRBJ2-5,CAISPGQGPQETQYF
16,TRBV15,NA,TRBJ2-1,CATSRDGGRSYNEQFF
13,TRBV28,NA,TRBJ2-6,CASLRSGANVLTF
15,TRBV28,NA,TRBJ2-7,CASSLGPGQTYEQYF
16,TRBV21-1,once,TRBJ1-4,CASSFRPSRANEKLFF
17,TRBV28,NA,TRBJ2-3,CASSLLTSGSFTDTQYF
15,TRBV7-6,NA,TRBJ1-1,CASSLAGARDTEAFF
18,TRBV7-9,NA,TRBJ2-4,CASSPQGLFSGRQNIQYF
13,TRBV3-1/TRBV3-2,NA,TRBJ1-3,CASSPRIGNTIYF
13,TRBV27,NA,TRBJ1-2,CASSQTGEYGYTF
14,TRBV28,NA,TRBJ1-5,CASSAPGTGGNQHF
15,TRBV10-3,NA,TRBJ1-3,CAISDGGQGGSTIYF
15,TRBV28,NA,TRBJ1-5,CASSLGTGWGQPQHF
17,TRBV21-1,NA,TRBJ1-6,CASSKASVDRVNSPLHF
13,TRBV28,NA,TRBJ2-7,CASTITGDHEQYF
14,TRBV5-1,NA,TRBJ2-7,CASSLGTDHYEQYF
15,TRBV10-3,few,TRBJ1-3,CAISEAGGSGNTIYF
15,TRBV19,NA,TRBJ2-7,CASSMRGTGKTEQYF
20,TRBV11-2,NA,TRBJ1-3,CASSLDPSMGQGAAGNTIYF
13,TRBV12-3/TRBV12-4,NA,TRBJ1-5,CASSFHSGQPQHF
11,TRBV19,NA,TRBJ1-1,CASRRTIEAFF
15,TRBV6-1,NA,TRBJ1-2,CASSDHPGQGYGYTF
13,TRBV10-1,NA,TRBJ1-2,CASSHRGLRGYTF
16,TRBV7-2,NA,TRBJ2-3,CASSLGGPLSTDTQYF
15,TRBV6-5,NA,TRBJ2-2,CATRWGGANTGELFF
14,TRBV28,NA,TRBJ1-6,CASSSPDTRRALHF
16,TRBV4-2,NA,TRBJ2-3,CASSQTSGSYTDTQYF
15,TRBV19,few,TRBJ1-5,CASSPTGGGNQPQHF
13,TRBV6-5,NA,TRBJ1-1,CASSPQGYTEAFF
18,TRBV7-2,NA,TRBJ2-4,CASSWGGTTGGAKNIQYF
15,TRBV10-3,few,TRBJ1-6,CAISLSGSGNSPLHF
16,TRBV18,NA,TRBJ2-3,CASSPTSGPSTDTQYF
20,TRBV5-8,NA,TRBJ1-3,CASNIWRSSRDTASGNTIYF
13,TRBV7-9,once,TRBJ2-2,CASSLLGSGELFF
14,TRBV28,NA,TRBJ1-1,CASSSGQPRTEAFF